This record covers a single T cell receptor (beta chain). The target antigen is unknown. This sample was included in a study of shared clonotypes between healthy human individuals. CD8 cells regarded as naive lacked CD45RO, were positively chosen for CCR7, and omitted terminally differentiated effector memory CD45RA+ cells. Donors were Caucasian adults residing in Nashville, Tennessee, USA. The study's findings and limits: Naive CD4 clonotypes overlapped across a handful of donors at roughly 5.1%. Naive subsets tended to show greater estimated richness than memory subsets.

Original data processing: In the immunoSEQ data, sequences were junction-only and lacked quality scores, so filtering differed. TCRdb's copy holds only in-frame clones and misses some; the assay was immunoSEQ multiplex PCR. D and trimming were read from the DNA, whereas the V and J calls and clone size are those reported in that table. The data show approximately 590,000 clones, around 95% seen once. The CDR3 spans 14 residues. Trimming pared 5 bases from V and 0 bases from J, leaving 11 bases between. Germline V CDR1 and CDR2: MDHEN, SYDVKM. The receptor's source is a woman younger than 45 in good health. The chain combines TRBV28 with TRBJ2-7; D possibly corresponds to TRBD2 (5 bases). Material: naive CD8+ T cells sorted from blood. This CDR3 reads CASSRPGISYEQYF. CDR3 DNA: TGTGCCAGCAGTCGCCCCGGGATCTCCTACGAGCAGTACTTC. Based on the CDR3 plus reference TRBV28 and TRBJ2-7, the full variable domain is DVKVTQSSRYLVKRTGEKVFLECVQDMDHENMFWYRQDPGLGLRLIYFSYDVKMKEKGDIPEGYSVSREKKERFSLILESASTNQTSMYLCASSRPGISYEQYFGPGTRLTVT.